This T cell receptor beta chain was found in a study of OX40 agonist ivuxolimab in advanced cancers. Turning to the study itself: A partial response was reached by three patients: one with hepatocellular carcinoma and two with cutaneous melanoma.

This CDR3 comprises 12 residues. The junction had 3 bases not matched to a gene; V was cut back by 3 bases and J by 8 bases. Germline loops: CDR1 ENHRY, CDR2 SYGVKD. Regarding this clone: The antigen remains undetermined.

Study-wide findings and caveats: Among expanded peripheral T cells, antigen specificity went undetermined. Partial responders dosed at 0.1-3.0 mg/kg displayed clonal expansion ranking among the lowest.

Libraries were prepared by immunoSEQ multiplex PCR; TCRdb keeps only in-frame clonotypes and omits some of them. The table shows about 72,000 clones, with approximately 86% occurring only once. The origin of this receptor is an adult with an advanced solid tumor such as melanoma, head and neck, liver or kidney cancer. The genes are TRBV10-3 and TRBJ1-2, with TRBD1 matching 7 bases. The sample here was CD4+ or CD8+ T cells sorted from blood, taken in a trial of the OX40 agonist ivuxolimab. The CDR3, as DNA: TGTGCCATCAGTGAAACAGGGGCCGGCTACACCTTC. It yields the protein CAISETGAGYTF.